This T cell receptor beta chain was observed in a study of tumor and adjacent non-tumor tissue in lung cancer. The overall study: Aged about 31 to 85 years, patients included 10 men and 4 to 6 women with stage I to III disease.

TCRbeta libraries were built with three rounds of nested PCR, modified from ARM-PCR. TCRdb called the multiplex PCR reads again in MiXCR, with one record for every CDR3 protein. Of some 84,000 distinct CDR3 sequences listed, around 57% are singletons. There are 16 residues in the CDR3. CDR1 is SGHAT and CDR2 is FQNNGV in the germline V gene. The template was RNA from unsorted bulk tissue. Findings and caveats of the study: In normal lung, the top 100 clones were significantly more dominant than in tumor.

Of note for this clonotype: Its antigen is unknown. One junction end does not reproduce the germline sequence, and a read error may be involved.

This receptor was identified in a man in his sixties or seventies with non-small cell lung cancer. The rearrangement uses TRBV11-2 and TRBJ2-3, with TRBD2 identical over 9 bases. Material for sequencing was lung tumor tissue. CDR3 residues: CASSRPIAGVTGTQYF. CDR3 DNA: TGTGCCAGCAGCCGACCGATAGCGGGGGTGACAGGTACGCAGTATTTT. Full variable domain (rest looked up from reference TRBV11-2 and TRBJ2-3): EAGVAQSPRYKIIEKRQSVAFWCNPISGHATLYWYQQILGQGPKLLIQFQNNGVVDDSQLPKDRFSAERLKGVDSTLKIQPAKLEDSAVYLCASSRPIAGVTGTQYFGPGTRLTVL.